The clone carrying this TCR beta chain was found a few times. The antigen remains unidentified. Mouse gene names and germline throughout. The sequence runs out 4 residues before the end of the CDR3; the remainder is reconstructed from the germline J gene. This record belongs to a study of CD8+ T cells in alopecia areata. On the study more broadly: Skin grafts from approximately 6-13-month-old C3H/HeJ donors with spontaneous alopecia were placed on approximately 7-11-week-old female C3H/HeJ mice.

V gave up 2 bases and J gave up 1 base; unmatched junction bases: 6. Per germline, CDR1 LGHNA and CDR2 YSYQKL. This CDR3 contains 17 residues. Overall study findings and caveats: Clonality exceeded that of normal scalp in lesional scalp, most notably in alopecia totalis/universalis. Among patients, TCR sharing was less clear than in mice, a difference possibly due in part to HLA diversity in the patient population.

On the basis of CD4, CD8alpha, NKG2D, NKG2ACE and other markers, pooled cutaneous lymph node cells were sorted. Following extraction, RNA underwent reverse transcription to cDNA, which served as the sequencing template. The method was immunoSEQ multiplex PCR; TCRdb's version includes in-frame clones alone and lacks a portion of them. The repertoire shows approximately 300,000 clones, none seen only once; the top ten take about 1.2%. V gene TRBV2 combines with J gene TRBJ2-3; 10 bases are a match to TRBD2. The source is a C3H/HeJ mouse with alopecia areata. The mouse line has the MHC haplotype H2-k. The sample comprised CD4+ T cells sorted from a lymph node. CDR3 DNA, as far as it was read: TGTGCCAGCAGCCAATCCCCTGGGGGGGCCCGTGCAGAA. Translating gives CASSQSPGGARAE. The full CDR3 protein is CASSQSPGGARAETLYF.